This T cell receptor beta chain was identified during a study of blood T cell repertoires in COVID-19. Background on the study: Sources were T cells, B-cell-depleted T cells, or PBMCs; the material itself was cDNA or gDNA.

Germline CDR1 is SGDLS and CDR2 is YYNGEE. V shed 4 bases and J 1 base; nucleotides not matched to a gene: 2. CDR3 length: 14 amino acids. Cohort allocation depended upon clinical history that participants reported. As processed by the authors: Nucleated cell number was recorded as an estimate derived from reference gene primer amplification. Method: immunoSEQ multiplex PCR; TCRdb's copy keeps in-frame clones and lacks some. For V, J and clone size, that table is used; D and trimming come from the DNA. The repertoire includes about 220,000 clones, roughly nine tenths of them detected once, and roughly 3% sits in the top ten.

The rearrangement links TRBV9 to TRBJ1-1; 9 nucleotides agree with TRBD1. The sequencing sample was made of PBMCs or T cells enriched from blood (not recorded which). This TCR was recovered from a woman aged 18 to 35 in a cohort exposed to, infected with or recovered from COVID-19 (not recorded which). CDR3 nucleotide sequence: TGTGCCAGCAGCAAGGGACAGGGGAACACTGAAGCTTTCTTT. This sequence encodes CASSKGQGNTEAFF.